Here is one TCR beta chain with its context. Profiling relied on immunoSEQ multiplex PCR, and the TCRdb table lists in-frame clones only, not all of them. The top ten hold 2% to 2.5% of the sample, which has over 250,000 clones, about nine tenths seen once. This specimen comes from a study of blood T cell repertoires in COVID-19. As for the study in general: Samples of COVID-19 (acute and convalescent) were obtained from the United States, Italy and Spain.

V gave up 5 bases and J gave up 1 base, with 8 bases separating them. Per germline, CDR1 SGHTA and CDR2 FQGTGA. This CDR3 is 13 amino acids long. This TCR came from a man aged 45-60 years with acute or convalescent COVID-19. The sequenced material came from peripheral blood. This chain connects TRBV7-3 to TRBJ1-1; D gene ambiguous. The CDR3 reads CASSPQANTEAFF. CDR3 sequence (DNA): TGTGCCAGCAGCCCCCAGGCGAACACTGAAGCTTTCTTT.